The next 25 T cell receptor beta chains were all read from a single sample in a study of cytomegalovirus exposure and HLA in healthy donors. Primers: 60 Vbeta forward and 13 Jbeta reverse. Method: immunoSEQ multiplex PCR; TCRdb's copy keeps in-frame clones and lacks some. Its table records about 48,000 clones. Sequencing was done on a sample of PBMCs. Receptors originate from a woman in her thirties or forties in good health and CMV-seronegative.

This sequence joins TRBV4-3 and TRBJ2-1; TRBD2 is a possible D gene (6 bases). This CDR3 comprises 14 residues. V was trimmed by 4 bases and J by 9 bases, leaving 16 bases between them. Germline V gives CDR1 LGHNA, CDR2 YSLEER. The CDR3 sequence: CASSPLPIGGEQFF. CDR3 in DNA: TGCGCCAGCAGCCCCCTCCCTATCGGGGGTGAGCAGTTCTTC.

The CDR3 spells CASSLGTTRNYEQYF. The CDR3 nucleotides are TGTGCCAGCAGCTTAGGAACGACTAGAAACTACGAGCAGTACTTC. The chain is built from TRBV7-6 and TRBJ2-7, with D tentatively TRBD2 (6 bases). Germline V lookup: CDR1 SGHVS, CDR2 FNYEAQ. This CDR3 is 15 amino acids long. The V end lost 1 base, the J end lost 3 bases, and 13 bases lay between the germline ends.

The rearrangement uses TRBV6-5 and TRBJ1-2, with 9 positions matching TRBD1. The length of the CDR3 is 13 residues. CDR1 and CDR2 (germline): MNHEY, SVGAGI. Trimming took 4 bases from V and 10 from J; bases not matched to a gene: 7. The CDR3 region has the DNA TGTGCCAGCAGTTTAGGGACAGGGTCCGTCTACACCTTC. Its translation: CASSLGTGSVYTF.

The chain employs TRBV29-1 and TRBJ1-1; perhaps TRBD1 as D (6 bases). Germline-derived CDR1 and CDR2 are SQVTM and ANQGSEA. The CDR3 extends over 12 amino acids. V was shortened by 6 bases and J by 6 bases, with 14 bases between the two germline ends. In DNA, the CDR3 is TGCAGCGTGGGGAAAGGGGGAGCTGAAGCTTTCTTT. Protein: CSVGKGGAEAFF.

The chain employs TRBV7-9 and TRBJ2-6, with D possibly matching TRBD1 (5 bases). Trimming removed 4 bases from V and 0 bases from J, with 7 bases in between. The CDR3 is 15 residues long. Germline V gene sequence: CDR1 SEHNR, CDR2 FQNEAQ (reference sequence). CDR3 loop: CASSSGHSGANVLTF. The CDR3 DNA follows: TGTGCCAGCAGCTCAGGGCACTCTGGGGCCAACGTCCTGACTTTC.

The chain is built from TRBV4-3 and TRBJ1-2; 7 nucleotides match TRBD1. Germline V gene sequence: CDR1 LGHNA, CDR2 YSLEER. The CDR3 runs to 15 residues. The ends lost 4 bases at V and 2 bases at J; junction bases unmatched: 7. The DNA of the CDR3 is TGCGCCAGCAGCCTTGGGGGACAGTCGAACTATGGCTACACCTTC. This codes for CASSLGGQSNYGYTF.

J is TRBJ1-2 and V is TRBV4-2; possibly TRBD1 for D (5 bases). Germline CDR1 reads LGHNA; CDR2 reads YNFKEQ. Deletions cut 5 bases from V and 8 bases from J, with 18 bases between. The CDR3 runs 14 residues. The CDR3: CASSLNRDSEGYTF. The CDR3 DNA reads TGTGCCAGCAGCTTAAATCGGGACTCAGAGGGCTACACCTTC.

The chain joins TRBV29-1 to TRBJ2-2; TRBD2 agrees at 16 bases. Germline V gene lookup returns CDR1 SQVTM and CDR2 ANQGSEA. The CDR3 sequence is 19 residues long. The V and J ends lost 4 bases and 1 base, in that order; junction bases with no gene match: 9. DNA for the CDR3: TGCAGCGTTGGGGGACTAGCGGGAGGGCCAAGGGAGAACACCGGGGAGCTGTTTTTT. Its translation: CSVGGLAGGPRENTGELFF.

The V gene is TRBV5-1, the J gene TRBJ2-7; 14 positions agree with TRBD2. After removal of 2 bases from V and 4 bases from J, the junction contained 5 bases not matched to a gene. CDR1 is SGHRS and CDR2 is YFSETQ in the germline V gene. The CDR3 spans 16 residues. DNA for the CDR3: TGCGCCAGCAGCTTAGGGACTAGCGGGAGTGGTTACGAGCAGTACTTC. It translates to CASSLGTSGSGYEQYF.

V gene TRBV20-1 combines with J gene TRBJ2-7; D is unresolved. The CDR3 has 11 amino acids. Germline V lookup: CDR1 DFQATT, CDR2 SNEGSKA (reference sequence). The V end lost 1 base, the J end lost 4 bases, and 5 bases lay between the germline ends. Written as DNA, the CDR3 is TGCAGTGCTAGAGGGGCGTACGAGCAGTACTTC. It yields the protein CSARGAYEQYF.

The genes are TRBV5-4 and TRBJ2-7, with 11 bases lining up with TRBD2. Losses at the gene ends were 4 bases for V and 3 bases for J; bases not matched to a gene: 6. CDR1 is SGHNT and CDR2 is YYREEE in the germline V gene (reference sequence). The CDR3 totals 15 residues. CDR3 coding DNA: TGTGCCAGCAGCCGTTTAGCGGGAGGGTTCTACGAGCAGTACTTC. Residues: CASSRLAGGFYEQYF. The entire variable domain, with the rest obtained from reference TRBV5-4 and TRBJ2-7, is as follows: ETGVTQSPTHLIKTRGQQVTLRCSSQSGHNTVSWYQQALGQGPQFIFQYYREEENGRGNFPPRFSGLQFPNYSSELNVNALELDDSALYLCASSRLAGGFYEQYFGPGTRLTVT.

The gene calls are TRBV5-1 and TRBJ2-5; TRBD1 agrees at 7 bases. CDR1 and CDR2 from the germline V gene are SGHRS and YFSETQ. The CDR3 covers 15 residues. Trimming at V came to 3 bases and at J to 5 bases, leaving 10 bases not matched to a gene. This CDR3 reads CASSSTGKDWETQYF. CDR3 nucleotides: TGCGCCAGCAGCTCGACAGGGAAAGATTGGGAGACCCAGTACTTC.

This chain uses TRBV7-9 with TRBJ1-1; D is possibly TRBD1 (5 bases). CDR3 size: 15 residues. Germline lookup yields CDR1 SEHNR and CDR2 FQNEAQ (reference sequence). V dropped 0 bases and J dropped 11 bases, with 19 bases sitting between them. The CDR3 here is CASSLAPGLGFGAFF. Here the CDR3 DNA reads TGTGCCAGCAGCTTAGCGCCGGGACTGGGATTTGGCGCTTTCTTT. The whole variable domain, filled in from reference TRBV7-9 and TRBJ1-1, reads DTGVSQNPRHKITKRGQNVTFRCDPISEHNRLYWYRQTLGQGPEFLTYFQNEAQLEKSRLLSDRFSAERPKGSFSTLEIQRTEQGDSAMYLCASSLAPGLGFGAFFGQGTRLTVV.

Here the CDR3 reads CAWTLNRGGGYTF. CDR3 nucleotide sequence: TGTGCCTGGACCCTGAACAGGGGCGGTGGCTACACCTTC. The chain links TRBV30 to TRBJ1-2; 7 bases agree with TRBD1. CDR1 is GTSNPN and CDR2 is SVGIG in the germline V gene (reference sequence). This CDR3 is 13 amino acids long. J was trimmed by 7 bases and V by 4 bases; bases with no gene match: 9. The whole variable domain, remainder taken from reference TRBV30 and TRBJ1-2, is SQTIHQWPATLVQPVGSPLSLECTVEGTSNPNLYWYRQAAGRGLQLLFYSVGIGQISSEVPQNLSASRPQDRQFILSSKKLLLSDSGFYLCAWTLNRGGGYTFGSGTRLTVV.

This chain links TRBV5-6 with TRBJ1-1, with 7 bases aligning to TRBD1. The V gene end was trimmed by 2 bases and the J gene end by 0 bases; junction bases not matched to a gene: 4. This CDR3 is 15 amino acids long. Germline V gives CDR1 SGHDT, CDR2 YYEEEE. This chain's CDR3 is CASSFPGQLNTEAFF. CDR3 nucleotides: TGTGCCAGCAGCTTTCCGGGACAGCTGAACACTGAAGCTTTCTTT. The full variable domain, rest sourced from reference TRBV5-6 and TRBJ1-1, is DAGVTQSPTHLIKTRGQQVTLRCSPKSGHDTVSWYQQALGQGPQFIFQYYEEEERQRGNFPDRFSGHQFPNYSSELNVNALLLGDSALYLCASSFPGQLNTEAFFGQGTRLTVV.

The genes are TRBV18 and TRBJ2-1; possible D gene TRBD1, 6 bases. The CDR3 contains 17 residues. V was pared by 7 bases and J by 5 bases, with 24 bases between. The germline V gene encodes CDR1 KGHSH and CDR2 LQKENI. For the CDR3, the DNA is TGTGCCAGCTTCACCACTAGTAATAGCAGGGGTAACAATGAGCAGTTCTTC. It specifies CASFTTSNSRGNNEQFF.

The CDR3 spells CASSPGTGNTEAFF. CDR3 bases: TGTGCCAGCTCACCAGGGACAGGGAACACTGAAGCTTTCTTT. This chain uses TRBV18 with TRBJ1-1; 8 positions agree with TRBD1. The CDR3 spans 14 residues. Germline V gives CDR1 KGHSH, CDR2 LQKENI. The ends lost 2 bases at V and 1 base at J; junction bases unmatched: 0. Together with reference TRBV18 and TRBJ1-1, the CDR3 gives the full variable domain: NAGVMQNPRHLVRRRGQEARLRCSPMKGHSHVYWYRQLPEEGLKFMVYLQKENIIDESGMPKERFSAEFPKEGPSILRIQQVVRGDSAAYFCASSPGTGNTEAFFGQGTRLTVV.

With respect to this clone: The junction does not match germline at one end; this may be a read error. V and J are TRBV27 and TRBJ2-7; D might be TRBD1 (5 bases). The CDR3 has 14 residues. Germline V gives CDR1 MNHEY, CDR2 SMNVEV (reference sequence). The CDR3 DNA sequence: TGTGCCAGCGGTTTAGCAGGGTACGGCTACGAGCAGTACTTC. Amino acids: CASGLAGYGYEQYF.

The V call is TRBV1, the J call TRBJ1-5. TRBV1 is a pseudogene locus. The CDR3 runs 19 residues. This chain's CDR3 is CTSSQEMVLIGNSNQPQHF. CDR3 in DNA: TGCACCAGCAGCCAAGAAATGGTCCTAATCGGTAATAGCAATCAGCCCCAGCATTTT.

The chain recombines TRBV29-1 with TRBJ1-5; unclear D gene. Trimming cost V 2 bases and J 3 bases, with 8 bases left between them. Per germline, CDR1 SQVTM and CDR2 ANQGSEA. The CDR3 sequence is 13 residues long. CDR3 loop: CSVEPAPNQPQHF. The CDR3 nucleotides read TGCAGCGTTGAACCCGCGCCCAATCAGCCCCAGCATTTT.

J is TRBJ2-7 and V is TRBV6-5; 9 nucleotides align to TRBD1. Germline V gene sequence: CDR1 MNHEY, CDR2 SVGAGI. J lost 2 bases, V lost 6 bases, and 5 bases had no gene match. This CDR3 contains 14 residues. The CDR3 coding sequence is TGTGCCAGCAGGGGGACAGGGTCGGCCTACGAGCAGTACTTC. Translating gives CASRGTGSAYEQYF.

In terms of frequency, this clone is medium-sized. The chain recombines TRBV2 with TRBJ1-5; D not certain. Germline assignment: CDR1 SNHLY and CDR2 FYNNEI. The CDR3 consists of 12 residues. The V end was cut by 5 bases, the J end by 10 bases, with 12 bases between. As DNA, the CDR3 is TGTGCCAGCAGTCCCTCGGTGAAACCCCAGCATTTT. Its translation: CASSPSVKPQHF.

The chain uses TRBV5-5 and TRBJ1-6, with 9 nucleotides matching TRBD1. V trimming: 6 bases; J trimming: 1 base; junction bases outside the gene matches: 8. The CDR3 is 17 amino acids. CDR1 is SGHKS, CDR2 YYEKEE, per germline (reference sequence). In DNA form, the CDR3 reads TGTGCCAGCACCCCGGGACAGGGAGCGTCCTATAATTCACCCCTCCACTTT. Its translation: CASTPGQGASYNSPLHF.

This rearrangement joins TRBV4-1 to TRBJ1-5, with a weak D call TRBD1 (6 bases). Trimming stripped 5 bases from V and 1 base from J, with 12 bases between. Germline values: CDR1 MGHRA, CDR2 YSYEKL. CDR3 size: 15 residues. CDR3 DNA sequence: TGCGCCAGCAGCTTGGATACAGGGAGCAATCAGCCCCAGCATTTT. Amino acids: CASSLDTGSNQPQHF.

The chain uses TRBV19 and TRBJ2-7; TRBD2 is a possible D gene (5 bases). Germline assignment: CDR1 LNHDA and CDR2 SQIVND (reference sequence). The germline V and J ends were trimmed by 1 base and 0 bases, with 13 bases remaining between them. CDR3 length: 16 amino acids. As DNA, the CDR3 is TGTGCCAGTAGTATAGGAGGGTTACCCCCCTCCTACGAGCAGTACTTC. Its protein is CASSIGGLPPSYEQYF.